The next 3 T cell receptor beta chains were all read from a single sample in a study of CD8 T cells in Susac syndrome. RNA, at about 0.5 to 1 ug, was reverse transcribed with random hexamers. TCRdb ran MiXCR on the immunoSEQ multiplex PCR reads and lists one entry per CDR3 protein. The sample has approximately 190,000 distinct CDR3 sequences, around 93% seen once; the top ten hold about 0.1%. Input material: CD4+ T cells from PBMCs. The receptors derive from a human donor in good health.

This chain links TRBV2 with TRBJ1-5; perhaps TRBD1 as D (5 bases). Germline CDR1 is SNHLY and CDR2 is FYNNEI. This CDR3 is built from 12 residues. V lost 8 bases to trimming and J lost 11 bases, with 16 bases between them. The chain's CDR3 is CASAPGPRSQHF. The CDR3 DNA follows: TGTGCCAGCGCACCGGGACCCCGGTCCCAGCATTTT.

In this sample, this clonotype turned up once. The chain is built from TRBV4-1 and TRBJ2-2, with D tentatively TRBD1 (5 bases). Between the trimmed V and J ends, which lost 0 bases and 0 bases, there was a span of 11 bases. The germline V gene encodes CDR1 MGHRA and CDR2 YSYEKL. The CDR3 is made up of 17 amino acids. CDR3 amino acids: CASSQDSDSANTGELFF. The CDR3 coding sequence is TGCGCCAGCAGCCAAGATTCCGACAGTGCGAACACCGGGGAGCTGTTTTTT.

This clonotype was detected only once. The rearrangement links TRBV7-3 to TRBJ1-6; D possibly corresponds to TRBD1 (6 bases). CDR3 length equals 13 residues. Germline loops: CDR1 SGHTA, CDR2 FQGTGA. Between the trimmed V and J ends, which lost 5 bases and 9 bases, there was a span of 11 bases. In DNA, the CDR3 is TGTGCCAGCAGCAAAGGACAGACTTCACCCCTCCACTTT. Its protein is CASSKGQTSPLHF.